This T cell receptor (beta chain) was observed in a study of blood T cell repertoires in COVID-19 (dated by TCRdb to 2020 to 2021). For the wider study: Collaborator samples came from the United States, Italy and Spain and covered acute and convalescent phases of COVID-19. The sample metadata nearly always contained a de-identified subject ID, COVID-19 status, age in years and sex. The material from the prospective study consisted of cDNA or gDNA derived from T cells, B-cell-depleted T cells, or PBMCs. A freely available public database, intended as a resource for researchers studying the immune response to SARS-CoV-2, is where the repertoires were released. Where HLA class I and class II types were available, the types were taken from metadata supplied by the sample provider, not from assay-based typing. Subjects who had been exposed to COVID-19, were actively infected with it, or had recovered from it provided the deeply sampled blood TCRbeta repertoires that made up the dataset. The samples were drawn from the first 160 participants of the ongoing ImmuneRACE study and from 1,254 subjects provided by 6 global collaborators. Broad study findings and their caveats: The quantity of clinical and demographic metadata differed by source and by participant and was supplied without curation.

Taken from the germline V gene, the CDR1 and CDR2 loops are SNHLY and FYNNEI. Reading from cysteine to phenylalanine, the CDR3 counts 15 amino acids. Only the CDR3 part of the read is kept: 45 bases, read in frame from the first base. Trimming removed 6 bases from V and 7 bases from J, leaving 16 bases between the germline ends. TCRbeta CDR3 regions were amplified from genomic DNA using the immunoSEQ Assay, a bias-controlled multiplex PCR. The paper's data handling went like this. Within the assay, amplification of reference gene primers was used to estimate how many nucleated cells each sample contained. Sequence reads were collapsed and filtered to measure the absolute abundance of every unique TCRbeta CDR3 rearrangement. For each sample, productive Simpson clonality was calculated by taking the square root of Simpson's diversity index across productive rearrangements. This is the immuneACCESS table as TCRdb keeps it, with only in-frame sequences that have V and J called. A part of the clones is gone; compared with another copy, unresolved V genes explain less than half, and the rest is unexplained. Clone size and V and J calls were adopted from that table, with D and trimming inferred from the DNA. Here the sample has some 91,000 clones; roughly 72% occur a single time. The biggest ten clones account for about 6.5% of the sample.

Each collaborating institution followed its own protocols to collect whole blood in K2EDTA tubes. For TCRbeta analysis, collaborators shipped samples as frozen whole blood, isolated PBMCs, or DNA extracted from either of those sample types. Comment on this clone: There is no known antigen for this receptor. One base away there is no much larger clone; base qualities are not given.

Recombination joined TRBV2 with TRBJ1-6, with the D gene too uncertain to name. This TCR was sampled from a man in his sixties or seventies with acute or convalescent COVID-19. Sequences were obtained from peripheral blood. DNA sequence: TGTGCCAGCAGAGAAAAGGAACAGCCGAATTCACCCCTCCACTTT. Translated, it gives CASREKEQPNSPLHF. With the portions outside the CDR3 filled from the reference TRBV2 and TRBJ1-6 genes, the complete variable region becomes EPEVTQTPSHQVTQMGQEVILRCVPISNHLYFYWYRQILGQKVEFLVSFYNNEISEKSEIFDDQFSVERPDGSNFTLKIRSTKLEDSAMYFCASREKEQPNSPLHFGNGTRLTVT.